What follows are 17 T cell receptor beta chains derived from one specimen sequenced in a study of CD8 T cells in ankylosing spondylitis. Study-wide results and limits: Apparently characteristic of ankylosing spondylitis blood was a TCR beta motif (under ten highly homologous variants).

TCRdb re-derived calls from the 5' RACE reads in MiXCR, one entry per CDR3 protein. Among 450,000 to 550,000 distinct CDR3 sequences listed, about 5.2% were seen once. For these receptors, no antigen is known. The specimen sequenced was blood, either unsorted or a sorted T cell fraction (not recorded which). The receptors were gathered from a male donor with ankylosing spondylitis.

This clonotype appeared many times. CDR3 nucleotides: TGTGCCAGCAGCTCAGCTTCGGCAGGACTTAACTATGGCTACACCTTC. Protein: CASSSASAGLNYGYTF. The V call is TRBV7-9, the J call TRBJ1-2; D is unclear. From germline, CDR1 is SEHNR and CDR2 FQNEAQ (reference sequence). CDR3 length: 16 residues. Deletions cut 4 bases from V and 1 base from J, with 16 bases between.

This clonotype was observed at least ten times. CDR3 amino acids: CASSFTYTSGRDNGELFF. CDR3 nucleotide sequence: TGTGCCAGCAGTTTCACCTACACTAGCGGGAGGGATAACGGGGAGCTGTTTTTT. The chain couples TRBV6-2 or TRBV6-3 to TRBJ2-2, with 13 nucleotides matching TRBD2. The CDR3 has 18 amino acids. CDR1 and CDR2 from the germline V gene are MNHEY and SVGEGT. V gave up 4 bases and J gave up 7 bases; unmatched junction bases: 12.

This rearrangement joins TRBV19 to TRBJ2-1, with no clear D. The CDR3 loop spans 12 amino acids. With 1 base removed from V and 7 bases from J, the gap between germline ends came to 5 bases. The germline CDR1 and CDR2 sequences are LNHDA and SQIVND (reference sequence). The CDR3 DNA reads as TGTGCCAGTAGTATAGCCGGTAATGAGCAGTTCTTC. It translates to CASSIAGNEQFF.

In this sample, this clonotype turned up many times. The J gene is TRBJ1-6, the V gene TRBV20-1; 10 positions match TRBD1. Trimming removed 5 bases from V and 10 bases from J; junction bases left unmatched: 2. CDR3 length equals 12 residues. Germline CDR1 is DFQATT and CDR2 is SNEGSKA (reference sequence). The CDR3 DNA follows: TGCAGTGCTGGGACAGGGGTGTCACCCCTCCACTTT. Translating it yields CSAGTGVSPLHF.

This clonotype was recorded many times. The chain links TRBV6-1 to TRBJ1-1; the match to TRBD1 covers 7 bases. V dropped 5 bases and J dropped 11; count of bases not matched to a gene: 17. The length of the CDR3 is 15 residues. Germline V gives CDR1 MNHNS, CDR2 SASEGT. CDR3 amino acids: CASSPGDRVALRAFF. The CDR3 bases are TGTGCCAGCAGTCCAGGCGACAGGGTTGCCCTTCGGGCTTTCTTT.

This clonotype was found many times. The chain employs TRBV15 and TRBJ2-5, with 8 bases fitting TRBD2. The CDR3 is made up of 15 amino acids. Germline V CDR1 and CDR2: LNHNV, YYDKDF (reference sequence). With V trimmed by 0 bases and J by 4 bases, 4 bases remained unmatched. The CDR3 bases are TGTGCCACCAGCAGAGAACGGGAGGGCGGAGAGACCCAGTACTTC. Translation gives CATSREREGGETQYF.

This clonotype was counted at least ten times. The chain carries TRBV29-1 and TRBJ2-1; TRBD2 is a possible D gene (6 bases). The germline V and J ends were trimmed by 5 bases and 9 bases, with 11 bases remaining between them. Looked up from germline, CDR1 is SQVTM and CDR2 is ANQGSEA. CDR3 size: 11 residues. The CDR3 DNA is TGCAGCGTTTGGAGGGAACCTGAGCAGTTCTTC. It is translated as CSVWREPEQFF.

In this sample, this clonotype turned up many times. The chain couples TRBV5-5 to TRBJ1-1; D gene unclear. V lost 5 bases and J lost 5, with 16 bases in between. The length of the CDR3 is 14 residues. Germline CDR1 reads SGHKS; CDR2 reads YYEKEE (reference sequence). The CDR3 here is CASSLHPAGTEAFF. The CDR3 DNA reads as TGTGCCAGCAGTTTACATCCCGCGGGGACTGAAGCTTTCTTT.

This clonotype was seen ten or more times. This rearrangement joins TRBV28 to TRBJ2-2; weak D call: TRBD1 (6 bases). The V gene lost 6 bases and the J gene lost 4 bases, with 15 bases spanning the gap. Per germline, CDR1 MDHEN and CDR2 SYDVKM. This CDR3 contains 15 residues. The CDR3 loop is CASRLGTQVTGELFF. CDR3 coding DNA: TGTGCCAGCAGGTTGGGGACACAGGTCACCGGGGAGCTGTTTTTT.

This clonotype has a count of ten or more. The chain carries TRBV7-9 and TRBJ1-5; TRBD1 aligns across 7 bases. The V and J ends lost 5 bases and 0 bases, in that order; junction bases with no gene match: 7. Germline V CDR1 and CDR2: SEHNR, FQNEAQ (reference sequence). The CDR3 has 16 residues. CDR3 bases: TGTGCCAGCAGCCCAACCTGGGACAGTAGCAATCAGCCCCAGCATTTT. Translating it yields CASSPTWDSSNQPQHF.

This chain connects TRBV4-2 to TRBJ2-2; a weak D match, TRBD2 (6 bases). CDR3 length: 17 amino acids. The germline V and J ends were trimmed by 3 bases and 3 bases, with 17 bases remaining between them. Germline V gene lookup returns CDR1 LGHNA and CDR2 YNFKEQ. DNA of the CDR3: TGTGCCAGCAGCCACCCCCTAGGAGGGGTGGACACCGGGGAGCTGTTTTTT. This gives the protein CASSHPLGGVDTGELFF.

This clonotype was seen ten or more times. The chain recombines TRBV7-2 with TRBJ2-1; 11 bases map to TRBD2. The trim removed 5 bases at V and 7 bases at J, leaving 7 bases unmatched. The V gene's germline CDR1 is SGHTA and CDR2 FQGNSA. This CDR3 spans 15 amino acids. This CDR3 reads CASSALSGRANEQFF. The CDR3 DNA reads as TGTGCCAGCAGCGCCCTTAGCGGGAGGGCGAATGAGCAGTTCTTC.

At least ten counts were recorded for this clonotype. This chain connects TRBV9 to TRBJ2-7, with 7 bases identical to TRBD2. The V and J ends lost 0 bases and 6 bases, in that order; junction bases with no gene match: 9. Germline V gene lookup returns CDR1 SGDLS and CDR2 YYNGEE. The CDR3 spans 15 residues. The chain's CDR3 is CASSVAGGRSGEQYF. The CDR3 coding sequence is TGTGCCAGCAGCGTAGCGGGGGGACGCTCGGGCGAGCAGTACTTC.

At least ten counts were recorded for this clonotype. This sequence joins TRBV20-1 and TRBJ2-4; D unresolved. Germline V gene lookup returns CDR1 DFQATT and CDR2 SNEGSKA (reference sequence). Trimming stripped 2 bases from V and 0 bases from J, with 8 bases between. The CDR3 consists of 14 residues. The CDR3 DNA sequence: TGCAGTGCTAGACAGCCACTAGCCAAAAACATTCAGTACTTC. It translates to CSARQPLAKNIQYF.

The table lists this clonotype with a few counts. The CDR3 coding sequence is TGTGCCAGCAGCCGGCAGGGGGTCCAAGAGACCCAGTACTTC. It is translated as CASSRQGVQETQYF. This chain uses TRBV3-1 with TRBJ2-5; 7 nucleotides line up with TRBD1. The CDR3 runs 14 residues. CDR1 is LGHDT, CDR2 YNNKEL, per germline (reference sequence). The J segment lost 1 base and the V segment lost 4 bases, leaving 3 bases of the junction unmatched.

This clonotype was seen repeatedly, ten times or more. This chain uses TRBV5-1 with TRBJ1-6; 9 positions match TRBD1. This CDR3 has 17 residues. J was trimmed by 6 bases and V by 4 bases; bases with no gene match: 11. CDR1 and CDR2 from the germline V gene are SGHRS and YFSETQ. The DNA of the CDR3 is TGCGCCAGCAGCACTCTAGACAGGGGGACGGGTAATTCACCCCTCCACTTT. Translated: CASSTLDRGTGNSPLHF. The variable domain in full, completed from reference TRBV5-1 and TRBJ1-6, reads KAGVTQTPRYLIKTRGQQVTLSCSPISGHRSVSWYQQTPGQGLQFLFEYFSETQRNKGNFPGRFSGRQFSNSRSEMNVSTLELGDSALYLCASSTLDRGTGNSPLHFGNGTRLTVT.

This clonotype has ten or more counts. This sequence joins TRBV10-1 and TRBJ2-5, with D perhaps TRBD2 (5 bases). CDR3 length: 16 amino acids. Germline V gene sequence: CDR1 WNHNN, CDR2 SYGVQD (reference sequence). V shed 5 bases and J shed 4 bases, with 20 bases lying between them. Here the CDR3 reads CASSPRSNPGRETQYF. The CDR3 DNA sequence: TGCGCCAGCAGTCCAAGATCGAACCCGGGAAGAGAGACCCAGTACTTC.